The 22 T cell receptor beta chains below were found in one sample sequenced in a study of neurological immune-mediated disorders. Regarding time point: longitudinal time-point 1 (baseline). TCRdb re-called the 5' RACE reads through MiXCR, storing one row per CDR3 protein. This sample has tens of thousands of distinct CDR3 sequences, with roughly 15% found just once. Input material: PBMCs. The source of these receptors is a female donor with HTLV-1-associated myelopathy (HAM/TSP).

A word on this clonotype: Possible read error: a much larger clone is one base away. The chain links TRBV5-1 to TRBJ2-3, with D tentatively TRBD1 (6 bases). Germline CDR1 SGHRS, CDR2 YFSETQ. This CDR3 contains 15 residues. CDR3 loop: CASSLAKGVAETQYF. For the CDR3, the DNA is TGCGCCAGCAGCTTAGCTAAGGGGGTCGCAGAGACGCAGTATTTT.

This clonotype was seen ten or more times. The chain uses TRBV5-1 and TRBJ1-2, with D possibly matching TRBD1 (5 bases). The V end lost 0 bases, the J end lost 6 bases, and 15 bases lay between the germline ends. Germline values: CDR1 SGHRS, CDR2 YFSETQ. The CDR3 is 15 residues long. CDR3 coding DNA: TGCGCCAGCAGCTTGGTGCCAGGGTGGGGTCATGGCTACACCTTC. It specifies CASSLVPGWGHGYTF.

Many counts were recorded for this clonotype. The rearrangement uses TRBV10-2 and TRBJ2-7, with TRBD2 matching 10 bases. Germline V gives CDR1 WSHSY, CDR2 SAAADI. The CDR3 is 14 residues long. J lost 6 bases, V lost 2 bases, and 4 bases had no gene match. The CDR3 DNA sequence: TGCGCCAGCAGTGAGATCCTAGCGGGGGCCGAGCAGTACTTC. It yields the protein CASSEILAGAEQYF.

This clonotype came up many times. The chain is built from TRBV2 and TRBJ1-1; 9 bases align to TRBD1. The germline gives CDR1 SNHLY, CDR2 FYNNEI. J gave up 11 bases and V 6 bases, and 10 bases lay outside the gene matches. This CDR3 has 13 residues. The CDR3 here is CASRATGGGKAFF. DNA for the CDR3: TGTGCCAGCAGGGCGACAGGGGGGGGAAAGGCTTTCTTT.

The chain employs TRBV21-1 and TRBJ1-2; whether TRBD1, the table's D call, matches the DNA was not checked. TRBV21-1 represents a pseudogene. The CDR3 has 13 residues. CDR3 loop: CASSKGPIWCYTF. The CDR3 region has the DNA TGTGCCAGCAGCAAGGGACCGATTTGGTGCTACACCTTC.

This clonotype was detected many times. The chain recombines TRBV20-1 with TRBJ1-5; D unresolved. The CDR3 is 15 amino acids. V lost 1 base and J 0 bases, leaving 10 bases between the germline ends. CDR1 is DFQATT, CDR2 SNEGSKA, per germline (reference sequence). The CDR3 sequence is CSARGTDYSNQPQHF. CDR3 DNA: TGCAGTGCTAGAGGAACGGATTATAGCAATCAGCCCCAGCATTTT.

This chain connects TRBV3-1 to TRBJ2-3, with no clear D. Trimming stripped 1 base from V and 11 bases from J, with 22 bases between. CDR1 is LGHDT and CDR2 is YNNKEL in the germline V gene (reference sequence). This CDR3 is built from 16 residues. In DNA form, the CDR3 reads TGTGCCAGCAGCCAAGCAGTGGGCACGGACGGCACCTGGCAGTATTTT. Translating gives CASSQAVGTDGTWQYF.

This clonotype was recorded many times. The V gene is TRBV7-3, the J gene TRBJ1-2; maybe TRBD1 (5 bases). This CDR3 region has 13 residues. Germline values: CDR1 SGHTA, CDR2 FQGTGA. Deletions cut 4 bases from V and 13 bases from J, with 19 bases between. The CDR3 region has the DNA TGTGCCAGCAGCTCGACTGGAGGCAGTGGGGCCACCTTC. Protein: CASSSTGGSGATF.

This clonotype was detected a few times. A much larger clone sits a single nucleotide away, making a read error possible. The genes are TRBV20-1 and TRBJ2-7, with D perhaps being TRBD1 or TRBD2 (6 bases each). Germline-derived CDR1 and CDR2 are DFQATT and SNEGSKA (reference sequence). This CDR3 is built from 13 residues. The CDR3 nucleotides are TGCAGTGCCTCAGCAGGGGTGGACTACGCGCAGTACTTC. Translation: CSASAGVDYAQYF.

The sample holds many counts of this clonotype. The gene calls are TRBV28 and TRBJ2-7; weak D call: TRBD1 (6 bases). Germline V gene sequence: CDR1 MDHEN, CDR2 SYDVKM. V was pared by 6 bases and J by 4 bases, with 16 bases between. The length of the CDR3 is 14 residues. CDR3 residues: CASSPPDRTYEQYF. CDR3 coding DNA: TGTGCCAGCAGCCCCCCCGACAGGACGTACGAGCAGTACTTC.

In its sample, this clonotype was seen many times. This chain joins TRBV5-1 and TRBJ2-3; 12 nucleotides agree with TRBD2. CDR3 length equals 15 residues. J was trimmed by 5 bases and V by 4 bases; bases with no gene match: 5. Germline CDR1 SGHRS, CDR2 YFSETQ. DNA for the CDR3: TGCGCCAGCAGCCCTCGACTAGCGGGGGAAGATACGCAGTATTTT. Residues: CASSPRLAGEDTQYF.

This clonotype was counted at least ten times. This chain connects TRBV20-1 to TRBJ2-5; no clear D. Trimming took off 3 bases at V and 0 bases at J, with 5 bases between the two ends. The CDR3 has 12 amino acids. From germline, CDR1 is DFQATT and CDR2 SNEGSKA (reference sequence). CDR3 DNA sequence: TGCAGTGCTAGTGACCACCAAGAGACCCAGTACTTC. Translating gives CSASDHQETQYF.

For this clonotype: This may come from a read error, since a much larger clone is one base off. The chain has TRBV4-2 and TRBJ1-4, with TRBD1 matching over 7 bases. The CDR3 is 15 amino acids. Germline V CDR1 and CDR2: LGHNA, YNFKEQ. The CDR3 DNA sequence: TGTGCCATCAGCCGAGGACAGGAAGCTCTCGAAAAACTGTTTTTT. Translated, it gives CAISRGQEALEKLFF.

This clonotype showed up many times. The chain links TRBV28 to TRBJ1-3, with 7 positions matching TRBD1. Trimming cost V 5 bases and J 0 bases; bases outside gene matches: 4. Germline lookup yields CDR1 MDHEN and CDR2 SYDVKM. The CDR3 runs 15 residues. In DNA, the CDR3 is TGTGCCAGCAGTACCCGGACAGGCTCTGGAAACACCATATATTTT. Protein product: CASSTRTGSGNTIYF.

This clonotype showed up many times. V usage is TRBV9 and J usage is TRBJ1-3; D call uncertain. Germline CDR1 reads SGDLS; CDR2 reads YYNGEE. The CDR3 spans 17 residues. V was trimmed by 0 bases and J by 0 bases, leaving 13 bases between them. The CDR3 nucleotides read TGTGCCAGCAGCGTAGCGGGCGCGACCTACTCTGGAAACACCATATATTTT. Amino acid sequence: CASSVAGATYSGNTIYF.

At least ten counts were recorded for this clonotype. V usage is TRBV20-1 and J usage is TRBJ2-3, with a tentative D call TRBD1 (6 bases). The CDR3 covers 14 residues. V lost 2 bases to trimming and J lost 2 bases, with 11 bases between them. Looked up from germline, CDR1 is DFQATT and CDR2 is SNEGSKA (reference sequence). Here the CDR3 reads CSARLGTNTDTQYF. The CDR3 coding sequence is TGCAGTGCTAGACTCGGGACAAACACAGATACGCAGTATTTT.

This clonotype has ten or more counts. The chain couples TRBV5-6 to TRBJ2-1; 9 nucleotides line up with TRBD1. Germline-derived CDR1 and CDR2 are SGHDT and YYEEEE. J was trimmed by 7 bases and V by 0 bases; bases with no gene match: 2. The CDR3 spans 14 residues. The CDR3 region has the DNA TGTGCCAGCAGCTTGGTCGACAGGGGGAATGAGCAGTTCTTC. Its protein is CASSLVDRGNEQFF. The complete variable domain, with remaining parts taken from reference TRBV5-6 and TRBJ2-1, reads DAGVTQSPTHLIKTRGQQVTLRCSPKSGHDTVSWYQQALGQGPQFIFQYYEEEERQRGNFPDRFSGHQFPNYSSELNVNALLLGDSALYLCASSLVDRGNEQFFGPGTRLTVL.

This clonotype was observed many times. This chain joins TRBV12-3 or TRBV12-4 and TRBJ1-2, with 8 bases lining up with TRBD1. The CDR3 is made up of 15 amino acids. The junction had 12 bases not matched to a gene; V was cut back by 6 bases and J by 6 bases. CDR3 residues: CASSWRTGRRDGYTF. DNA for the CDR3: TGTGCCAGCAGCTGGAGGACAGGGAGGAGGGATGGCTACACCTTC.

This clonotype has ten or more counts. This sequence joins TRBV3-1 and TRBJ2-4, with 8 bases matching TRBD1. The V segment lost 1 base and the J segment 16 bases; nucleotides outside the gene matches: 9. The CDR3 runs to 13 residues. Germline CDR1 is LGHDT and CDR2 is YNNKEL (reference sequence). CDR3 protein: CASSQAEGTGIYF. Written as DNA, the CDR3 is TGTGCCAGCAGCCAAGCGGAAGGGACAGGAATATACTTC.

This clonotype was counted at least ten times. The J gene is TRBJ1-5, the V gene TRBV5-5; D unclear. The CDR3 extends over 13 amino acids. The V gene lost 0 bases and the J gene lost 1 base, with 2 bases spanning the gap. Germline V gene data show CDR1 as SGHKS and CDR2 as YYEKEE (reference sequence). The CDR3 DNA follows: TGTGCCAGCAGCTTGGAGAGCAATCAGCCCCAGCATTTT. This codes for CASSLESNQPQHF.

Points on this clonotype: Mismatch with germline at one junction end may stem from a read error. The gene calls are TRBV15 and TRBJ1-2; the D gene is possibly TRBD1 (5 bases). The length of the CDR3 is 15 residues. Per germline, CDR1 LNHNV and CDR2 YYDKDF (reference sequence). The CDR3 sequence is CATSRDWVPGYGYTF. For the CDR3, the DNA is TGTGCTACCAGCAGAGATTGGGTACCAGGGTATGGCTACACCTTC. Looking up the rest from reference TRBV15 and TRBJ1-2 gives the full variable domain: DAMVIQNPRYQVTQFGKPVTLSCSQTLNHNVMYWYQQKSSQAPKLLFHYYDKDFNNEADTPDNFQSRRPNTSFCFLDIRSPGLGDTAMYLCATSRDWVPGYGYTFGSGTRLTVV.

In its sample, this clonotype was seen many times. This chain uses TRBV5-1 with TRBJ2-5, with D possibly matching TRBD1 (6 bases). V lost 4 bases, J lost 5 bases, and 21 bases lay in between. Germline assignment: CDR1 SGHRS and CDR2 YFSETQ. The CDR3 has 16 residues. The CDR3 DNA reads TGCGCCAGCAGCGTACAGGGTGGACGACCAGGGGAGACCCAGTACTTC. Its protein product is CASSVQGGRPGETQYF.